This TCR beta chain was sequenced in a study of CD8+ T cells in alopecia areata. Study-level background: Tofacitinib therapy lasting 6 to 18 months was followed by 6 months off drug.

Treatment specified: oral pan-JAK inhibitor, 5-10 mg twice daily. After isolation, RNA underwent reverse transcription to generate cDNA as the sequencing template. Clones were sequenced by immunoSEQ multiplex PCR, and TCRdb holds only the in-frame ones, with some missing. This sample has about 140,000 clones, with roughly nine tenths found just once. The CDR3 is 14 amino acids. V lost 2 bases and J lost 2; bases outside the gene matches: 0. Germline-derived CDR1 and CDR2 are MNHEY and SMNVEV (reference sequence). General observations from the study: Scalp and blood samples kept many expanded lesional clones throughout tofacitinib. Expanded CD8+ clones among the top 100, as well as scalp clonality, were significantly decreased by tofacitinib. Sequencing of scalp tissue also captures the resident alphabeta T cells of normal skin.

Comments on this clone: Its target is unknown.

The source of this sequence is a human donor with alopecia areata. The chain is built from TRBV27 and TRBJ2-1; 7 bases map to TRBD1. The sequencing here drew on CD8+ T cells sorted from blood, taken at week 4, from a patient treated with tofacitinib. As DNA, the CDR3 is TGTGCCAGCAGTTTAGGGACAGCCTACAATGAGCAGTTCTTC. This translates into CASSLGTAYNEQFF.